The clone carrying this T cell receptor beta chain was found a few times. Sample treatment: 15 to 20 received Ad26.COV2.S at low or high dose, single or two shots; five or six received placebo; per-sample allocation not given. Day 63 after the first vaccine or placebo injection was the time point for sampling. Repertoires were generated with immunoSEQ multiplex PCR, while TCRdb's copy carries only in-frame clones and drops some. The profile shows 250,000 to 300,000 clones, about 87% of them singletons. This entry comes from a study of Ad26.COV2.S vaccination and SARS-CoV-2 variants. The CDR3 has 14 residues. The germline V gene has CDR1 SNHLY and CDR2 FYNNEI. The V gene end was trimmed by 4 bases and the J gene end by 5 bases; junction bases not matched to a gene: 3.

This chain joins TRBV2 and TRBJ1-5; TRBD1 matches at 9 bases. The TCR sequence derives from a person between 18 and 60 years old who received the Ad26.COV2.S COVID-19 vaccine or a placebo. Sequences were derived from peripheral blood, sampled in a trial of Ad26.COV2.S vaccine versus placebo. The CDR3 is CASSARTGDQPQHF. The CDR3 nucleotides read TGTGCCAGCAGTGCGCGGACAGGGGATCAGCCCCAGCATTTT.